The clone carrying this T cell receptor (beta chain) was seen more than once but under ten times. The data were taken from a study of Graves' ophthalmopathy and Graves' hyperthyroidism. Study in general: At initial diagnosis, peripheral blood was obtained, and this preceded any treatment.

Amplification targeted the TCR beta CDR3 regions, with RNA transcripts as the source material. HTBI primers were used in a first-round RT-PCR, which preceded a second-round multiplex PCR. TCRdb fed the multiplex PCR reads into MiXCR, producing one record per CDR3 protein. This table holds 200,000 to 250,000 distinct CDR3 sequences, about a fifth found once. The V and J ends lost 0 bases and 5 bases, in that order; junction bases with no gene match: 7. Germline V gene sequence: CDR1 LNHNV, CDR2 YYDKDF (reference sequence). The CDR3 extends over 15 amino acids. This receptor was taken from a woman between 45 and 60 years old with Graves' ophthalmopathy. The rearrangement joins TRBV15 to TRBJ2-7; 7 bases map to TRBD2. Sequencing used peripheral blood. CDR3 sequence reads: CATSRDIASGHEQYF. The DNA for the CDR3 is TGTGCCACCAGCAGAGATATAGCTAGCGGTCACGAGCAGTACTTC.